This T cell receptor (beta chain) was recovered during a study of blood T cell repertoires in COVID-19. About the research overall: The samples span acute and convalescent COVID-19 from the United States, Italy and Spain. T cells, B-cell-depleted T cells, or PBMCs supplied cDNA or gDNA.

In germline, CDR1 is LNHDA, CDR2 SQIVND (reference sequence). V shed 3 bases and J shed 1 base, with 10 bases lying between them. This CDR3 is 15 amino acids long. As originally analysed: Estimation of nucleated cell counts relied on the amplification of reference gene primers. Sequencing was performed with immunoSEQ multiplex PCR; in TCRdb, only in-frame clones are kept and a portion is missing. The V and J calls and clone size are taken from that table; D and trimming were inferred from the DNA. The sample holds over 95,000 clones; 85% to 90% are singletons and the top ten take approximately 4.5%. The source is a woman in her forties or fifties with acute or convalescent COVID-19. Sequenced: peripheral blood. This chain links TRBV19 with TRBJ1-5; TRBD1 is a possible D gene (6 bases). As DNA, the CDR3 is TGTGCCAGTAGTATGCTTGGGACAAGCAATCAGCCCCAGCATTTT. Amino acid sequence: CASSMLGTSNQPQHF.